The 17 T cell receptor beta chains given below trace back to one sample, sequenced in a study of cytomegalovirus exposure and HLA in healthy donors. Primers for the PCR totalled 60 Vbeta and 13 Jbeta. The data were produced by immunoSEQ multiplex PCR, yet TCRdb's version contains in-frame clones alone and is incomplete. This sample has 200,000 to 250,000 clones, with about 83% found just once. Sequencing was performed on PBMCs. Receptors were obtained from a girl aged 10-17 years in good health and CMV-seronegative.

The chain employs TRBV5-1 and TRBJ1-1; no clear D gene. V was cut by 5 bases and J by 1 base, with 15 bases left in between. The CDR3 runs to 15 residues. CDR1 and CDR2 (germline): SGHRS, YFSETQ. The CDR3 is CASSPFKTRNTEAFF. CDR3 nucleotide sequence: TGCGCCAGCAGTCCGTTTAAGACAAGGAACACTGAAGCTTTCTTT.

This rearrangement joins TRBV7-9 to TRBJ1-4; maybe TRBD1 (5 bases). The CDR3 length is 17 residues. V was shortened by 2 bases and J by 4 bases, with 17 bases between the two germline ends. From germline, CDR1 is SEHNR and CDR2 FQNEAQ (reference sequence). The CDR3 loop is CASSLTSFGGINEKLFF. CDR3 coding DNA: TGTGCCAGCAGCTTAACCTCTTTCGGGGGAATTAATGAAAAACTGTTTTTT.

The V gene is TRBV28, the J gene TRBJ2-7, with 13 bases identical to TRBD2. CDR3 length equals 15 residues. Germline trimming cut 6 bases from V and 0 bases from J; bases unmatched to any gene: 2. CDR1 MDHEN and CDR2 SYDVKM come from the germline V gene. CDR3 bases: TGTGCCAGCAGCACTAGCGGGAGGGTCTCCTACGAGCAGTACTTC. Its protein product is CASSTSGRVSYEQYF.

V and J are TRBV6-5 and TRBJ2-2, with 9 bases matching TRBD1. The germline gives CDR1 MNHEY, CDR2 SVGAGI. The CDR3 has 14 amino acids. V trimming: 6 bases; J trimming: 6 bases; junction bases outside the gene matches: 5. This CDR3 is CASRKDRGSGELFF. CDR3 nucleotides: TGTGCCAGCAGGAAAGACAGGGGGTCCGGGGAGCTGTTTTTT.

The chain has TRBV2 and TRBJ2-3; 10 nucleotides align to TRBD2. This CDR3 comprises 16 residues. V lost 7 bases and J lost 4; bases outside the gene matches: 11. Per germline, CDR1 SNHLY and CDR2 FYNNEI. The chain's CDR3 is CASTEGSGGAADTQYF. The CDR3 DNA reads TGTGCCAGCACTGAGGGGAGCGGGGGGGCTGCAGATACGCAGTATTTT.

The chain uses TRBV2 and TRBJ1-1; the D is unclear. The CDR3 has 14 amino acids. V was pared by 3 bases and J by 1 base, with 9 bases between. Germline V gene sequence: CDR1 SNHLY, CDR2 FYNNEI. The CDR3 region is CASSDWAGNTEAFF. The CDR3 region has the DNA TGTGCCAGCAGTGATTGGGCAGGGAACACTGAAGCTTTCTTT. The full variable domain, its missing parts supplied by reference TRBV2 and TRBJ1-1, is EPEVTQTPSHQVTQMGQEVILRCVPISNHLYFYWYRQILGQKVEFLVSFYNNEISEKSEIFDDQFSVERPDGSNFTLKIRSTKLEDSAMYFCASSDWAGNTEAFFGQGTRLTVV.

This chain uses TRBV6-5 with TRBJ1-1; D gene ambiguous. The CDR3 loop spans 13 amino acids. V lost 7 bases and J 2 bases, leaving 11 bases between the germline ends. Germline CDR1 is MNHEY and CDR2 is SVGAGI. The CDR3 spells CASTRVGNTEAFF. In DNA, the CDR3 is TGTGCCAGCACACGGGTCGGAAACACTGAAGCTTTCTTT.

V and J are TRBV19 and TRBJ2-7; 8 bases align to TRBD1. Germline V gives CDR1 LNHDA, CDR2 SQIVND (reference sequence). This CDR3 is built from 13 residues. The V segment lost 1 base and the J segment 6 bases; nucleotides outside the gene matches: 2. The CDR3 nucleotides are TGTGCCAGTAGTATAGGGACAGGGAGCGAGCAGTACTTC. It is translated as CASSIGTGSEQYF.

The chain combines TRBV9 with TRBJ1-3; 7 bases fit TRBD1. Germline V gives CDR1 SGDLS, CDR2 YYNGEE. The V gene end was trimmed by 3 bases and the J gene end by 0 bases; junction bases not matched to a gene: 9. The length of the CDR3 is 17 residues. For the CDR3, the DNA is TGTGCCAGCAGCGCAGGGGGGCAGATGCTCTCTGGAAACACCATATATTTT. This gives the protein CASSAGGQMLSGNTIYF.

The chain recombines TRBV19 with TRBJ2-7, with 9 bases aligning to TRBD1. Germline values: CDR1 LNHDA, CDR2 SQIVND (reference sequence). V was pared by 5 bases and J by 3 bases, with 8 bases of the junction left unmatched. The CDR3 extends over 15 amino acids. In DNA, the CDR3 is TGTGCCAGTAGTTCACTGACAGGGGGGAACTACGAGCAGTACTTC. Protein sequence: CASSSLTGGNYEQYF.

This clone was seen a handful of times. The chain carries TRBV27 and TRBJ2-3; D uncertain. The CDR3 contains 16 residues. The ends were cut back, 4 bases at V and 1 base at J, with 15 bases in the middle. Germline V lookup: CDR1 MNHEY, CDR2 SMNVEV (reference sequence). The CDR3 loop reads CASSYVAPVGTDTQYF. The CDR3 region has the DNA TGTGCCAGCAGTTATGTTGCGCCGGTCGGCACAGATACGCAGTATTTT.

V and J are TRBV7-3 and TRBJ2-5, with D possibly matching TRBD2 (7 bases). CDR1 and CDR2 from the germline V gene are SGHTA and FQGTGA. This CDR3 region has 16 residues. The germline V and J ends were trimmed by 2 bases and 5 bases, with 18 bases remaining between them. Here the CDR3 reads CASSLQGHTRGETQYF. The CDR3 nucleotides are TGTGCCAGCAGCTTACAGGGACACACGCGGGGGGAGACCCAGTACTTC.

The V gene is TRBV27, the J gene TRBJ2-3; 9 bases match TRBD1. This CDR3 has 17 residues. In germline, CDR1 is MNHEY, CDR2 SMNVEV (reference sequence). V was clipped by 5 bases and J by 4 bases; unmatched bases: 13. In nucleotides, the CDR3 is TGTGCCAGCAGTCCACTGAACAGGGGGCGCTTGGCAGATACGCAGTATTTT. Its protein product is CASSPLNRGRLADTQYF.

The chain uses TRBV13 and TRBJ1-5, with D unclear. The CDR3 covers 13 residues. The germline gives CDR1 PRHDT, CDR2 FYEKMQ (reference sequence). V gave up 2 bases and J gave up 7 bases, with 9 bases separating them. In nucleotides, the CDR3 is TGTGCCAGCAGCTTAAACCCGGGGCAGCCCCAGCATTTT. This translates into CASSLNPGQPQHF.

The chain uses TRBV5-1 and TRBJ2-7; 11 bases align to TRBD1. CDR1 is SGHRS and CDR2 is YFSETQ in the germline V gene. The CDR3 runs 14 residues. V was pared by 4 bases and J by 3 bases, with 3 bases of the junction left unmatched. CDR3 DNA: TGCGCCAGCAGCCTGGGACAGGGGGACTACGAGCAGTACTTC. It translates to CASSLGQGDYEQYF.

The chain links TRBV6-1 to TRBJ2-5; TRBD1 might be the D (6 bases). CDR1 and CDR2 from the germline V gene are MNHNS and SASEGT. This CDR3 spans 14 amino acids. Trimming left V 6 bases short and J 2 bases short, with 13 bases between. As DNA, the CDR3 is TGTGCCAGCAGAGACTGGACAGTGCAAGAGACCCAGTACTTC. Protein: CASRDWTVQETQYF.

This clone was seen once. This rearrangement joins TRBV6-4 to TRBJ1-3; D ambiguous. The germline V gene has CDR1 MRHNA and CDR2 SNTAGT. This CDR3 is built from 16 residues. V lost 5 bases and J lost 4, with 18 bases in between. The CDR3 here is CASSRNPGRCGNTIYF. The CDR3 coding sequence is TGTGCCAGCAGTCGAAATCCCGGGAGATGCGGAAACACCATATATTTT.